This record covers a single TCR beta chain. With 3 bases removed from V and 9 bases from J, the gap between germline ends came to 15 bases. Germline V gene lookup returns CDR1 MDHEN and CDR2 SYDVKM. This CDR3 contains 13 residues. The data stem from a study of control samples from healthy donors and cancer patients. Some clones are missing from TCRdb's copy, which holds only in-frame ones; the method was immunoSEQ multiplex PCR. This sample yields 100,000 to 150,000 clones, of which roughly 86% are seen a single time; approximately 2.9% belongs to the top ten. The TCR sequence derives from a man aged 60-69 years in good health. The sequencing sample was made of blood. The chain carries TRBV28 and TRBJ2-7; D not certain. The CDR3 spells CASSLRAPTVQYF. CDR3 coding DNA: TGTGCCAGCAGTTTGCGAGCACCTACGGTGCAGTACTTC.